This TCR beta chain was found in a study of cytomegalovirus exposure and HLA in healthy donors. The PCR made use of 60 Vbeta and 13 Jbeta primers. Here immunoSEQ multiplex PCR was the method, and the copy in TCRdb shows in-frame clones only, minus some. The data contain about 130,000 clones, roughly 80% of them singletons. Input material: PBMCs. The sequence came from a man between 25 and 39 years old in good health and CMV-seropositive.

The CDR3 spells CASSTGGKQPQHF. DNA for the CDR3: TGTGCCAGCAGTACAGGGGGGAAACAGCCCCAGCATTTT. The chain carries TRBV25-1 and TRBJ1-5; 8 nucleotides agree with TRBD1. The V gene end was trimmed by 5 bases and the J gene end by 7 bases; junction bases not matched to a gene: 4. Germline loops: CDR1 MGHDK, CDR2 SYGVNS. The CDR3 runs to 13 residues.